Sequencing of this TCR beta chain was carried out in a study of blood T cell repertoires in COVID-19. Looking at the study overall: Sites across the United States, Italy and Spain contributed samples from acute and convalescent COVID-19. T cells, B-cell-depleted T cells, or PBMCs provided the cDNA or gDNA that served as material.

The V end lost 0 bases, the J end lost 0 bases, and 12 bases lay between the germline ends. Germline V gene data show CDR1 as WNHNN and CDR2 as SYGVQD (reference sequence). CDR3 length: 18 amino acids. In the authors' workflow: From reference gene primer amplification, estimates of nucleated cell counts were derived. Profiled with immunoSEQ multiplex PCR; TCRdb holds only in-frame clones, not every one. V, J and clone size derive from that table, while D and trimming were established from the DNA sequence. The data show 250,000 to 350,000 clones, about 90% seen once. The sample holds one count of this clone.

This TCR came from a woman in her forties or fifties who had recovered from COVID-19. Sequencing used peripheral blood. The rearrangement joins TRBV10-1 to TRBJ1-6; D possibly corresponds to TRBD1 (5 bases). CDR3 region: CASSESAGNGSYNSPLHF. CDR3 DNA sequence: TGCGCCAGCAGTGAGTCCGCAGGGAACGGCTCCTATAATTCACCCCTCCACTTT.